A selection of T cell receptor beta chains follows, all from one sample in a study of cytomegalovirus exposure and HLA in healthy donors. Only in-frame clones appear in the TCRdb table, and some are missing; sequencing was by immunoSEQ multiplex PCR. This repertoire shows some 87,000 clones, around 74% found once; its top ten account for approximately 7.4%. Sequences were obtained from PBMCs. The receptors derive from a man between 50 and 59 years old in good health and CMV-seropositive. Each CDR3 is given with its conserved first and last residue. The order of the fields is CDR3 DNA, CDR3 protein, D gene, clone size, J gene, V gene. The D gene is left open where the match is weak. Clone size is given for some rows only: seen once, a few or many times, or a class if the clone is expanded.

TGTGCCAGCAGCTTGTCGATGCAGGCAACTAATGAAAAACTGTTTTTT,CASSLSMQATNEKLFF,NA,NA,TRBJ1-4,TRBV5-5
TGTGCCAGCACCTTACGGGACAGGGGGCGTCGGGCCTACGAGCAGTACTTC,CASTLRDRGRRAYEQYF,TRBD1,NA,TRBJ2-7,TRBV27
TGTGCCAGCAGCCAGCGGGGGCCCTACGAGCAGTACTTC,CASSQRGPYEQYF,NA,NA,TRBJ2-7,TRBV14
TGCGCCAGCAGCTCCCCGGGCGGGGGGTTCAATGAGCAGTTCTTC,CASSSPGGGFNEQFF,TRBD2,NA,TRBJ2-1,TRBV5-1
TGTGCCAGCAGTTCTGGTCAGGGGGCCTACGAGCAGTACTTC,CASSSGQGAYEQYF,TRBD1,NA,TRBJ2-7,TRBV6-5
TGTGCCAGCAGCTCACTAGCGGGGGACAAGCAGTTCTTC,CASSSLAGDKQFF,TRBD2,few,TRBJ2-1,TRBV5-4
TGTGCCAGCAGCTTGGGCCAGGACTATGGCTACACCTTC,CASSLGQDYGYTF,NA,NA,TRBJ1-2,TRBV7-9
TGTGCCAGTAGTACCCGGGACACCTCCTACGAGCAGTACTTC,CASSTRDTSYEQYF,NA,few,TRBJ2-7,TRBV19
TGTGCCACCCGGGACAGGGACTCTGGAAACACCATATATTTT,CATRDRDSGNTIYF,TRBD1,NA,TRBJ1-3,TRBV19
TGTGCCAGCAGTTACTCTAGCGGGGGATCCGGGGAGCTGTTTTTT,CASSYSSGGSGELFF,TRBD2,NA,TRBJ2-2,TRBV6-6
TGTGCCTGGAGGGGACAGGGAAAGAATGAAAAACTGTTTTTT,CAWRGQGKNEKLFF,TRBD1,NA,TRBJ1-4,TRBV30